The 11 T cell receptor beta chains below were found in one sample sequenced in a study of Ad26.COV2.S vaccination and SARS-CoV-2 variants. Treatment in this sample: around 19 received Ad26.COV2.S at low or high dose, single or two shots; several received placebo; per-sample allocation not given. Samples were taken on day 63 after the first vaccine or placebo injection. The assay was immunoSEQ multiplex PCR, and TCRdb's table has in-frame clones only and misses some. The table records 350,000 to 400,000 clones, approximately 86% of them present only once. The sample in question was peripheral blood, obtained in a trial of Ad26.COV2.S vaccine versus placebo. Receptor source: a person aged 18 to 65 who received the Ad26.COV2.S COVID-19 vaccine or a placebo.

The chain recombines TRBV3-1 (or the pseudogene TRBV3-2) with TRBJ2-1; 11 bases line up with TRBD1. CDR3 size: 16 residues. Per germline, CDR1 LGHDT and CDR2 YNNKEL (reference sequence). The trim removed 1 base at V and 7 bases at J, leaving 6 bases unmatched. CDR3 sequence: CASSQAAGTGGNEQFF. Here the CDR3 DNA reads TGTGCCAGCAGCCAAGCCGCTGGGACAGGGGGGAATGAGCAGTTCTTC.

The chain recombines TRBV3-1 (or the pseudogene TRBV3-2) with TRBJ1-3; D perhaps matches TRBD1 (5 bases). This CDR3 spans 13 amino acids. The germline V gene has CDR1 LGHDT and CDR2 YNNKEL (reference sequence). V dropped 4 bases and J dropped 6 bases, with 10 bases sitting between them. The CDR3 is CASSPTEVNTIYF. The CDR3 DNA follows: TGTGCCAGCAGCCCGACAGAGGTAAACACCATATATTTT.

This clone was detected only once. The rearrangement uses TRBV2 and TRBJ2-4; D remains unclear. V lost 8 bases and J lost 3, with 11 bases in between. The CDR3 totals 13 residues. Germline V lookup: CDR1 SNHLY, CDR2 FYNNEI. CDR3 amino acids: CASVRASKNIQYF. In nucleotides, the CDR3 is TGTGCCAGCGTAAGGGCAAGCAAAAACATTCAGTACTTC.

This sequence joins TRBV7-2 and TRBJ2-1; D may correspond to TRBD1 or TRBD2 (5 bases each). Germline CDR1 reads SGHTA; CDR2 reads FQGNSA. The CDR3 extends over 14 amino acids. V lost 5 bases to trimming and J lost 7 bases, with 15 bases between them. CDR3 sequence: CASSMYRDRNEQFF. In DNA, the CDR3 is TGTGCCAGCAGCATGTACCGGGACCGAAATGAGCAGTTCTTC.

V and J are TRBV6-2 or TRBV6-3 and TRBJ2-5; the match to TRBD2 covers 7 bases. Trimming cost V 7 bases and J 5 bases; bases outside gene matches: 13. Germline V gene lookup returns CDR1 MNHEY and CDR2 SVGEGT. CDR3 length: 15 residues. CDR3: CASTPDSGEGETQYF. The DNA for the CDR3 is TGTGCCAGCACCCCCGATAGTGGGGAGGGGGAGACCCAGTACTTC.

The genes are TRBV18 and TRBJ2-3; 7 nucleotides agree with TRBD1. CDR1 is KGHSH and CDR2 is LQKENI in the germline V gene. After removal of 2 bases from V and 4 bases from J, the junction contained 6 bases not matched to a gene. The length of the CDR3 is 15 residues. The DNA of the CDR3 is TGTGCCAGCTCACCATCGACAGGGCTGTCAGATACGCAGTATTTT. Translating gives CASSPSTGLSDTQYF.

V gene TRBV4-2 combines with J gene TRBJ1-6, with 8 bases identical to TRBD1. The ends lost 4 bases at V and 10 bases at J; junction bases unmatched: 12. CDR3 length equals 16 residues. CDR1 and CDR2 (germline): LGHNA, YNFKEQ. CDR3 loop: CASSPRPQGAPSPLHF. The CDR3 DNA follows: TGTGCCAGCAGCCCTAGGCCCCAGGGGGCACCGTCACCCCTCCACTTT.

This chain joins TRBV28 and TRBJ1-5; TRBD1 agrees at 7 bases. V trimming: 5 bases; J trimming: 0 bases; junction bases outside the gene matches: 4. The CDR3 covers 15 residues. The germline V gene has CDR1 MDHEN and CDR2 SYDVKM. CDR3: CASSHDRDSNQPQHF. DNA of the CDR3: TGTGCCAGCAGTCACGACAGGGATAGCAATCAGCCCCAGCATTTT. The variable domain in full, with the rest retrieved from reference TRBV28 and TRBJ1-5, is DVKVTQSSRYLVKRTGEKVFLECVQDMDHENMFWYRQDPGLGLRLIYFSYDVKMKEKGDIPEGYSVSREKKERFSLILESASTNQTSMYLCASSHDRDSNQPQHFGDGTRLSIL.

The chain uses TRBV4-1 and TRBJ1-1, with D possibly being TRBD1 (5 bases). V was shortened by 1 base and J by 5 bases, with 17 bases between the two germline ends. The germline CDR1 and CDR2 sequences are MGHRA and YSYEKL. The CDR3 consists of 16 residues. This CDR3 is CASSQVQGFSDTEAFF. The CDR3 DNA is TGCGCCAGCAGCCAAGTCCAGGGTTTCTCTGATACTGAAGCTTTCTTT.

CDR3 amino acids: CASSRPGQGMFHGYTF. CDR3 coding DNA: TGCGCCAGCAGCCGTCCCGGACAGGGAATGTTCCATGGCTACACCTTC. The V call is TRBV4-1, the J call TRBJ1-2, with 8 bases that match TRBD1. CDR3 length: 16 amino acids. V was pared by 4 bases and J by 6 bases, with 13 bases of the junction left unmatched. Germline assignment: CDR1 MGHRA and CDR2 YSYEKL.

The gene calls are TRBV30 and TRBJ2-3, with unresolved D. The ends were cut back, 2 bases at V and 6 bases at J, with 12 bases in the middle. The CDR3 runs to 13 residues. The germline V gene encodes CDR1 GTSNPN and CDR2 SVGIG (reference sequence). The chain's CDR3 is CAWSYKFGDTQYF. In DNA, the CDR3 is TGTGCCTGGAGTTACAAATTCGGGGATACGCAGTATTTT.